The 26 T cell receptor beta chains listed next were all sequenced from one sample in a study of T-cell memory formation after mild COVID-19. TCRdb redid the calling of the 5' RACE reads with MiXCR, one entry per CDR3 protein. Counted here are fewer than 350,000 distinct CDR3 sequences, approximately 15% occurring once; the ten biggest clones make up approximately 22%. Source material: PBMCs or a T cell subset sorted from them (not recorded which). These receptors came from a man aged 18-30 years who had mild COVID-19 (a few samples of this study predate the infection). Cell type and time point are not known.

The chain employs TRBV2 and TRBJ2-3; no reliable D call. Germline assignment: CDR1 SNHLY and CDR2 FYNNEI. This CDR3 is 12 amino acids long. With 0 bases removed from V and 6 bases from J, the gap between germline ends came to 4 bases. The CDR3 is CASSEARDTQYF. CDR3 DNA sequence: TGTGCCAGCAGTGAAGCCCGGGATACGCAGTATTTT.

This chain links TRBV6-5 with TRBJ2-5; D is tentatively TRBD1 or TRBD2 (5 bases each). This CDR3 has 17 residues. CDR1 and CDR2 (germline): MNHEY, SVGAGI. The V end lost 0 bases, the J end lost 5 bases, and 19 bases lay between the germline ends. This CDR3 reads CASSYSPGAAVGETQYF. CDR3 DNA sequence: TGTGCCAGCAGTTACTCTCCCGGGGCCGCCGTAGGGGAGACCCAGTACTTC.

V and J are TRBV11-2 and TRBJ1-1; D gene unclear. The germline V gene encodes CDR1 SGHAT and CDR2 FQNNGV. This CDR3 is built from 15 residues. With 5 bases removed from V and 1 base from J, the gap between germline ends came to 14 bases. CDR3 amino acids: CASSRVERQNTEAFF. DNA of the CDR3: TGTGCCAGCAGCAGAGTGGAGAGGCAGAACACTGAAGCTTTCTTT.

This clonotype has at least ten counts. This rearrangement joins TRBV6-2 or TRBV6-3 to TRBJ2-1; the D gene is possibly TRBD2 (7 bases). There are 16 residues in the CDR3. Trimming removed 7 bases at V and 7 bases at J, with 23 bases between. Germline values: CDR1 MNHEY, CDR2 SVGEGT. The CDR3 spells CASTNAWGGDDNEQFF. The CDR3 DNA sequence: TGTGCCAGCACCAACGCCTGGGGGGGCGATGATAATGAGCAGTTCTTC.

The sample holds a few counts of this clonotype. The chain links TRBV24-1 to TRBJ2-2; TRBD1 matches at 8 bases. Trimming at V came to 3 bases and at J to 6 bases, leaving 8 bases not matched to a gene. From germline, CDR1 is KGHDR and CDR2 SFDVKD. The CDR3 contains 16 residues. The CDR3 region is CATSDLTGGVSGELFF. The CDR3 nucleotides are TGTGCCACCAGTGATCTTACAGGGGGTGTATCCGGGGAGCTGTTTTTT.

The V gene is TRBV4-2, the J gene TRBJ1-5; tentative D call: TRBD1 (5 bases). Germline V gives CDR1 LGHNA, CDR2 YNFKEQ. V shed 0 bases and J shed 0 bases, with 12 bases lying between them. The CDR3 runs 17 residues. CDR3 sequence (DNA): TGTGCCAGCAGCCAAGATCTCGCCAGGGCTAGCAATCAGCCCCAGCATTTT. Encoded protein: CASSQDLARASNQPQHF.

The sample holds a few counts of this clonotype. The V gene is TRBV12-3 or TRBV12-4, the J gene TRBJ2-2; TRBD1 agrees at 7 bases. Trimming at V came to 5 bases and at J to 2 bases, leaving 5 bases not matched to a gene. The CDR3 has 15 amino acids. DNA for the CDR3: TGTGCCAGCAGTAACAGGGGACCCAACACCGGGGAGCTGTTTTTT. Translation gives CASSNRGPNTGELFF.

This clonotype was seen a few times. CDR3 region: CASSYLALKETQYF. CDR3 DNA: TGTGCCAGCAGTTACCTGGCCCTGAAAGAGACCCAGTACTTC. The chain joins TRBV6-2 or TRBV6-3 to TRBJ2-5; D unresolved. The V gene's germline CDR1 is MNHEY and CDR2 SVGEGT. This CDR3 spans 14 amino acids. V gave up 2 bases and J gave up 3 bases, with 10 bases separating them.

The rearrangement uses TRBV20-1 and TRBJ2-2; 7 bases are shared with TRBD2. Looked up from germline, CDR1 is DFQATT and CDR2 is SNEGSKA (reference sequence). The CDR3 runs 14 residues. The junction had 5 bases not matched to a gene; V was cut back by 3 bases and J by 4 bases. CDR3 sequence reads: CSARWGLSTGELFF. DNA for the CDR3: TGCAGTGCTAGGTGGGGACTATCCACCGGGGAGCTGTTTTTT.

The J gene is TRBJ1-2, the V gene TRBV20-1; D gene uncertain. The CDR3 length is 12 residues. V gave up 6 bases and J gave up 4 bases, with 12 bases separating them. CDR1 is DFQATT and CDR2 is SNEGSKA in the germline V gene (reference sequence). CDR3 residues: CSAHVLVYGYTF. CDR3 DNA sequence: TGCAGTGCCCACGTTTTGGTCTATGGCTACACCTTC.

V gene TRBV5-5 combines with J gene TRBJ2-7; 7 nucleotides agree with TRBD1. Germline-derived CDR1 and CDR2 are SGHKS and YYEKEE (reference sequence). The J segment lost 5 bases and the V segment lost 4 bases, leaving 12 bases of the junction unmatched. This CDR3 has 15 residues. The CDR3 bases are TGTGCCAGCAGCCCCCCCACCGGGACAGCCCACGAGCAGTACGTC. It encodes CASSPPTGTAHEQYV.

This clonotype came up a few times. The gene calls are TRBV6-2 or TRBV6-3 and TRBJ2-3; D unclear. From germline, CDR1 is MNHEY and CDR2 SVGEGT. This CDR3 spans 15 amino acids. The V end lost 5 bases, the J end lost 5 bases, and 17 bases lay between the germline ends. The CDR3 DNA reads TGTGCCAGCAGTGACCCAGAATGGGTACAAGATACGCAGTATTTT. Encoded protein: CASSDPEWVQDTQYF.

The chain carries TRBV6-2 or TRBV6-3 and TRBJ2-7; unclear D gene. The CDR3 spans 13 residues. V lost 6 bases to trimming and J lost 4 bases, with 13 bases between them. Germline CDR1 MNHEY, CDR2 SVGEGT. CDR3 region: CASSQGRPYEQYV. The CDR3, as DNA: TGTGCCAGCAGCCAAGGGCGGCCGTACGAGCAGTACGTC.

The chain combines TRBV28 with TRBJ1-2, with D possibly matching TRBD1 (6 bases). Germline V gives CDR1 MDHEN, CDR2 SYDVKM. This CDR3 comprises 14 residues. The V end lost 6 bases, the J end lost 4 bases, and 15 bases lay between the germline ends. The CDR3 sequence: CASRLRGFIYGYTF. The CDR3 nucleotides read TGTGCCAGCAGACTTAGGGGGTTTATCTATGGCTACACCTTC.

The rearrangement links TRBV20-1 to TRBJ1-2; a weak D match, TRBD1 (6 bases). This CDR3 has 12 amino acids. With 6 bases removed from V and 2 bases from J, the gap between germline ends came to 10 bases. Germline V gene lookup returns CDR1 DFQATT and CDR2 SNEGSKA (reference sequence). This CDR3 is CSAPRGNYGYTF. The CDR3 bases are TGCAGTGCCCCCAGGGGAAACTATGGCTACACCTTC.

V usage is TRBV7-9 and J usage is TRBJ2-7; D is ambiguous. This CDR3 contains 13 residues. Germline V gene data show CDR1 as SEHNR and CDR2 as FQNEAQ (reference sequence). Trimming removed 5 bases from V and 2 bases from J, with 10 bases in between. CDR3 bases: TGTGCCAGCAGCCCCATTGAGACCTACGAGCAGTACGTC. Translated, it gives CASSPIETYEQYV.

Only a few counts were recorded for this clonotype. The rearrangement uses TRBV29-1 and TRBJ1-5, with 8 bases aligning to TRBD1. V lost 5 bases to trimming and J lost 2 bases; unmatched junction nucleotides: 2. Germline V gene lookup returns CDR1 SQVTM and CDR2 ANQGSEA. The CDR3 is made up of 13 amino acids. The CDR3 spells CSVKTGGNQPQHF. In DNA, the CDR3 is TGCAGCGTTAAGACAGGGGGCAATCAGCCCCAGCATTTT.

This clonotype was seen repeatedly, ten times or more. The chain recombines TRBV5-1 with TRBJ2-1; D unclear. V shed 4 bases and J shed 0 bases, with 17 bases lying between them. Germline CDR1 reads SGHRS; CDR2 reads YFSETQ. The CDR3 is 17 amino acids. The CDR3 loop is CASSPHANIGSYNEQFF. DNA of the CDR3: TGCGCCAGCAGCCCCCACGCGAATATTGGCTCCTACAATGAGCAGTTCTTC.

This chain links TRBV25-1 with TRBJ2-7; D possibly corresponds to TRBD2 (6 bases). V was cut by 1 base and J by 2 bases, with 18 bases left in between. The CDR3 is made up of 17 amino acids. The germline CDR1 and CDR2 sequences are MGHDK and SYGVNS. The CDR3 here is CASSEFHPGEGAYEQYF. DNA for the CDR3: TGTGCCAGCAGTGAATTCCATCCGGGGGAAGGGGCCTACGAGCAGTACTTC.

This chain uses TRBV6-5 with TRBJ1-4; 8 positions match TRBD1. In germline, CDR1 is MNHEY, CDR2 SVGAGI. The J segment lost 8 bases and the V segment lost 0 bases, leaving 2 bases of the junction unmatched. The CDR3 has 14 amino acids. The CDR3 region has the DNA TGTGCCAGCAGTTACTCCGGGACAGGAGAAAAACTGTTTTTT. This encodes CASSYSGTGEKLFF.

The sample holds a few counts of this clonotype. V is TRBV18 and J is TRBJ1-1, with D perhaps TRBD1 (5 bases). Between the trimmed V and J ends, which lost 6 bases and 5 bases, there was a span of 13 bases. Germline V gene data show CDR1 as KGHSH and CDR2 as LQKENI. The length of the CDR3 is 13 residues. The CDR3 DNA reads TGTGCCAGCTCTACAACAGGACAAACTGAAGCTTTCTTT. Its protein product is CASSTTGQTEAFF.

This clonotype was observed at least ten times. CDR3 sequence: CASSYSAGGPPDTQYF. CDR3 DNA sequence: TGTGCCAGCAGTTACTCAGCGGGGGGCCCCCCAGATACGCAGTATTTT. The gene calls are TRBV6-2 or TRBV6-3 and TRBJ2-3; TRBD2 agrees at 9 bases. Germline CDR1 and CDR2: MNHEY and SVGEGT. The junction had 5 bases not matched to a gene; V was cut back by 0 bases and J by 4 bases. This CDR3 spans 16 amino acids.

This clonotype was seen a few times. V and J are TRBV6-4 and TRBJ2-1; 9 bases line up with TRBD2. This CDR3 contains 13 residues. Germline V CDR1 and CDR2: MRHNA, SNTAGT. V lost 8 bases to trimming and J lost 10 bases; unmatched junction nucleotides: 9. CDR3 loop: CASSETTSGEQFF. The DNA for the CDR3 is TGTGCCAGCTCAGAAACAACTAGCGGGGAGCAGTTCTTC.

The V call is TRBV7-9, the J call TRBJ1-2, with TRBD1 matching 10 bases. The CDR3 sequence is 16 residues long. V trimming: 4 bases; J trimming: 6 bases; junction bases outside the gene matches: 11. Germline V gene lookup returns CDR1 SEHNR and CDR2 FQNEAQ (reference sequence). CDR3 sequence: CASSSSGQGDRNGYTF. DNA for the CDR3: TGTGCCAGCAGCTCCTCCGGACAGGGGGATAGGAATGGCTACACCTTC.

J is TRBJ2-1 and V is TRBV6-1; 13 bases fit TRBD2. Trimming at V came to 6 bases and at J to 7 bases, leaving 6 bases not matched to a gene. This CDR3 has 15 residues. Germline V lookup: CDR1 MNHNS, CDR2 SASEGT. CDR3 DNA: TGTGCCAGCAGGAGACTAGCGGGGGGATTGAATGAGCAGTTCTTC. It is translated as CASRRLAGGLNEQFF.

This clonotype was seen only a few times. The rearrangement uses TRBV7-8 and TRBJ2-1; 12 positions agree with TRBD1. In germline, CDR1 is SGHVS, CDR2 FQNEAQ. The CDR3 runs to 17 residues. The V segment lost 6 bases and the J segment 9 bases; nucleotides outside the gene matches: 15. CDR3 protein: CASSRLPGQGAGGEQFF. The CDR3 bases are TGTGCCAGCAGTCGACTCCCGGGACAGGGGGCAGGGGGTGAGCAGTTCTTC.